Below, 32 T cell receptor beta chains from the same sample are listed, as sequenced in a study of blood T cell repertoires in COVID-19. Assay used: immunoSEQ multiplex PCR; TCRdb lists only in-frame clones, some missing. This table has some 190,000 clones, more than 75% appearing once. Specimen: peripheral blood. Every receptor here comes from a woman between 50 and 59 years old with active or convalescent COVID-19.

The rearrangement links TRBV11-2 to TRBJ1-2, with 7 nucleotides matching TRBD1. V was clipped by 2 bases and J by 6 bases; unmatched bases: 6. This CDR3 has 14 residues. Germline V gene lookup returns CDR1 SGHAT and CDR2 FQNNGV. The CDR3 nucleotides are TGTGCCAGCAGCTTATTACAGGGGCAGGATGGCTACACCTTC. Translating it yields CASSLLQGQDGYTF.

This clone was seen a handful of times. The rearrangement links TRBV4-3 to TRBJ1-2, with 7 bases aligning to TRBD1. The CDR3 runs to 18 residues. CDR1 and CDR2 (germline): LGHNA, YSLEER. J gave up 2 bases and V 0 bases, and 12 bases lay outside the gene matches. CDR3 protein: CASSQDNQERGRNYGYTF. CDR3 bases: TGCGCCAGCAGCCAAGATAATCAGGAGAGGGGGCGAAACTATGGCTACACCTTC.

The V and J genes are TRBV5-4 and TRBJ2-3; TRBD2 matches 12 bases. The germline gives CDR1 SGHNT, CDR2 YYREEE (reference sequence). This CDR3 comprises 19 residues. V shed 0 bases, J shed 7 bases, and the junction held 15 bases outside the gene matches. CDR3 region: CASSLAGASGGARLHTQYF. Written as DNA, the CDR3 is TGTGCCAGCAGCTTGGCGGGAGCTAGCGGGGGGGCCCGTTTGCATACGCAGTATTTT.

The genes are TRBV18 and TRBJ1-3; D is ambiguous. Germline values: CDR1 KGHSH, CDR2 LQKENI. The ends were cut back, 6 bases at V and 4 bases at J, with 13 bases in the middle. CDR3 length: 14 residues. As DNA, the CDR3 is TGTGCCAGCTCCCCTAGCTATCCCGGAAACACCATATATTTT. Protein sequence: CASSPSYPGNTIYF.

J is TRBJ2-4 and V is TRBV27, with 10 bases aligning to TRBD2. V shed 7 bases, J shed 1 base, and the junction held 13 bases outside the gene matches. This CDR3 contains 18 residues. The V gene's germline CDR1 is MNHEY and CDR2 SMNVEV (reference sequence). CDR3 sequence: CASTTVASGGLAKNIQYF. CDR3 DNA: TGTGCCAGCACCACCGTGGCTAGCGGGGGACTCGCCAAAAACATTCAGTACTTC.

The rearrangement links TRBV28 to TRBJ2-1, with D perhaps TRBD2 (6 bases). This CDR3 is 15 amino acids long. Germline loops: CDR1 MDHEN, CDR2 SYDVKM. V lost 5 bases, J lost 6 bases, and 17 bases lay in between. The CDR3 loop is CASSAAGGGPNEQFF. CDR3 nucleotides: TGTGCCAGCAGTGCCGCTGGGGGAGGCCCCAATGAGCAGTTCTTC.

This clone was seen once. CDR3 residues: CASSPTGTGTEAFF. The CDR3 DNA sequence: TGTGCCAGCAGTCCAACAGGGACGGGCACTGAAGCTTTCTTT. This chain links TRBV6-5 with TRBJ1-1, with D possibly being TRBD1 (6 bases). Trimming removed 5 bases from V and 4 bases from J, with 14 bases in between. The CDR3 loop spans 14 amino acids. Germline loops: CDR1 MNHEY, CDR2 SVGAGI.

V is TRBV4-3 and J is TRBJ1-3, with no clear D. Germline-derived CDR1 and CDR2 are LGHNA and YSLEER. The length of the CDR3 is 14 residues. Trimming stripped 0 bases from V and 2 bases from J, with 5 bases between. The CDR3 reads CASSQDRAGNTIYF. In DNA, the CDR3 is TGCGCCAGCAGCCAAGATCGGGCTGGAAACACCATATATTTT.

In its sample, this clone was seen once. This rearrangement joins TRBV5-5 to TRBJ2-5, with D perhaps matching TRBD2 (6 bases). Per germline, CDR1 SGHKS and CDR2 YYEKEE (reference sequence). There are 13 residues in the CDR3. Trimming left V 2 bases short and J 4 bases short, with 9 bases between. The CDR3 coding sequence is TGTGCCAGCAGCTTCTCCGGGGGAGAGACCCAGTACTTC. It yields the protein CASSFSGGETQYF.

This clone turned up a few times. The chain combines TRBV19 with TRBJ2-7; 8 bases are shared with TRBD1. With V trimmed by 4 bases and J by 5 bases, 10 bases remained unmatched. Germline assignment: CDR1 LNHDA and CDR2 SQIVND (reference sequence). CDR3 size: 15 residues. The CDR3 nucleotides are TGTGCCAGTAGTAAAGAAAGACAGGGGACCGACGAGCAGTACTTC. It is translated as CASSKERQGTDEQYF. Based on the CDR3 plus reference TRBV19 and TRBJ2-7, the full variable domain is DGGITQSPKYLFRKEGQNVTLSCEQNLNHDAMYWYRQDPGQGLRLIYYSQIVNDFQKGDIAEGYSVSREKKESFPLTVTSAQKNPTAFYLCASSKERQGTDEQYFGPGTRLTVT.

This chain uses TRBV3-1 (or the pseudogene TRBV3-2) with TRBJ2-6, with TRBD2 matching over 11 bases. V was clipped by 4 bases and J by 2 bases; unmatched bases: 16. This CDR3 is 21 amino acids long. CDR1 and CDR2 (germline): LGHDT, YNNKEL (reference sequence). The CDR3 region has the DNA TGTGCCAGCAGCCCCGCGGTAACGGGTTATAGCGGGAGGGCTGGGGCCAACGTCCTGACTTTC. As protein: CASSPAVTGYSGRAGANVLTF.

V is TRBV11-2 and J is TRBJ2-1, with D uncertain. From germline, CDR1 is SGHAT and CDR2 FQNNGV. The CDR3 contains 14 residues. Trimming left V 7 bases short and J 3 bases short, with 13 bases between. The CDR3 region has the DNA TGTGCCAGCACCCCTAGTGTAGTCTACAATGAGCAGTTCTTC. It yields the protein CASTPSVVYNEQFF. Full variable domain (rest looked up from reference TRBV11-2 and TRBJ2-1): EAGVAQSPRYKIIEKRQSVAFWCNPISGHATLYWYQQILGQGPKLLIQFQNNGVVDDSQLPKDRFSAERLKGVDSTLKIQPAKLEDSAVYLCASTPSVVYNEQFFGPGTRLTVL.

The J gene is TRBJ2-3, the V gene TRBV19, with 14 bases aligning to TRBD2. The germline gives CDR1 LNHDA, CDR2 SQIVND (reference sequence). V lost 4 bases, J lost 1 base, and 7 bases stayed unmatched. CDR3 size: 18 residues. Here the CDR3 reads CASSTPWTSGGRTDTQYF. The CDR3, as DNA: TGTGCCAGTAGTACCCCGTGGACTAGCGGGGGGCGCACAGATACGCAGTATTTT.

The V and J genes are TRBV5-6 and TRBJ2-3; D call uncertain. The CDR3 loop spans 14 amino acids. Trimming left V 1 base short and J 2 bases short, with 8 bases between. CDR1 SGHDT and CDR2 YYEEEE come from the germline V gene. CDR3 amino acids: CASSLTTLTDTQYF. The CDR3 DNA is TGTGCCAGCAGCTTGACTACGCTCACAGATACGCAGTATTTT.

The chain employs TRBV4-2 and TRBJ1-2; TRBD1 aligns across 9 bases. The CDR3 runs to 18 residues. Germline CDR1 reads LGHNA; CDR2 reads YNFKEQ. V lost 0 bases, J lost 6 bases, and 14 bases stayed unmatched. The CDR3 nucleotides are TGTGCCAGCAGCCAAGAGGCGACGGTCGGACAGGGGATAAATGGCTACACCTTC. As protein: CASSQEATVGQGINGYTF.

The gene calls are TRBV24-1 and TRBJ2-1, with 7 bases that match TRBD2. This CDR3 spans 15 amino acids. CDR1 is KGHDR, CDR2 SFDVKD, per germline. With 4 bases clipped from V and 9 bases from J, the junction kept 11 bases outside the gene matches. This chain's CDR3 is CATSDPKGRASEQFF. The CDR3 nucleotides are TGTGCCACCAGTGACCCGAAGGGGAGGGCCTCTGAGCAGTTCTTC.

The table lists this clone with a few counts. V and J are TRBV27 and TRBJ1-6; TRBD1 might be the D (6 bases). CDR3 length: 16 amino acids. V was clipped by 6 bases and J by 2 bases, with 14 bases between them. The V gene's germline CDR1 is MNHEY and CDR2 SMNVEV (reference sequence). CDR3 amino acids: CASSKTGFTYNSPLHF. CDR3 coding DNA: TGTGCCAGCAGCAAAACAGGGTTTACCTATAATTCACCCCTCCACTTT.

The chain couples TRBV5-1 to TRBJ2-1, with 9 bases aligning to TRBD2. Germline lookup yields CDR1 SGHRS and CDR2 YFSETQ. The CDR3 sequence is 12 residues long. Unmatched junction bases numbered 2, after V lost 5 bases and J lost 8 bases. The CDR3 bases are TGCGCCAGCAGAAGCGGGGGGTATGAGCAGTTCTTC. It codes for CASRSGGYEQFF.

For this clone: This CDR3 is also generated by other DNA sequences in the sample. The chain combines TRBV18 with TRBJ1-1; the D is unclear. Germline CDR1 KGHSH, CDR2 LQKENI. Trimming shortened V by 3 bases and J by 4 bases, and 9 bases separated the two germline ends. This CDR3 comprises 13 residues. CDR3 sequence: CASSPGGSTEAFF. The CDR3 coding sequence is TGTGCCAGCTCACCGGGAGGGAGCACTGAAGCTTTCTTT.

The CDR3 DNA follows: TGTGCCAGCAGCGTACCCCCATATATTGTAGGACCGGGGGGGGCGCAAGCCGGGGAGCTGTTTTTT. Translation: CASSVPPYIVGPGGAQAGELFF. The chain carries TRBV9 and TRBJ2-2; 8 nucleotides line up with TRBD2. The CDR3 sequence is 22 residues long. CDR1 SGDLS and CDR2 YYNGEE come from the germline V gene. J gave up 6 bases and V 1 base, and 26 bases lay outside the gene matches.

The chain is built from TRBV28 and TRBJ1-3, with D unresolved. The CDR3 has 14 residues. The germline gives CDR1 MDHEN, CDR2 SYDVKM. Trimming shortened V by 2 bases and J by 0 bases, and 5 bases separated the two germline ends. For the CDR3, the DNA is TGTGCCAGCAGTTTAGAGGGCTCTGGAAACACCATATATTTT. Protein sequence: CASSLEGSGNTIYF.

This clone was recorded a few times. The V call is TRBV6-5, the J call TRBJ1-6; TRBD1 might be the D (6 bases). Per the germline V gene, CDR1 is MNHEY and CDR2 is SVGAGI. CDR3 length equals 15 residues. Trimming pared 4 bases from V and 14 bases from J, leaving 21 bases between. The CDR3 protein is CASSLRTAPSVTLHF. In DNA, the CDR3 is TGTGCCAGCAGTTTACGGACAGCGCCTAGTGTCACCCTCCACTTT.

Here the CDR3 reads CASRGSTNTGELFF. The CDR3 DNA sequence: TGTGCCAGCCGGGGTAGTACGAACACCGGGGAGCTGTTTTTT. The rearrangement uses TRBV19 and TRBJ2-2; D is perhaps TRBD2 (5 bases). This CDR3 spans 14 amino acids. In germline, CDR1 is LNHDA, CDR2 SQIVND (reference sequence). Trimming pared 9 bases from V and 0 bases from J, leaving 11 bases between.

To note about this clone: The junction departs from germline at one end; a sequencing error may be responsible. The rearrangement links TRBV9 to TRBJ1-5, with TRBD1 identical over 7 bases. The CDR3 totals 11 residues. Germline V CDR1 and CDR2: SGDLS, YYNGEE. CDR3 nucleotide sequence: TGTGCCAGCAGCGTCGACAGGGATATGAATTTT. Translating gives CASSVDRDMNF.

The chain employs TRBV5-6 and TRBJ2-7; D gene ambiguous. The CDR3 runs 13 residues. Trimming stripped 5 bases from V and 2 bases from J, with 11 bases between. Germline-derived CDR1 and CDR2 are SGHDT and YYEEEE. The CDR3 DNA reads TGTGCCAGCAGTTTTTCCAGGACCTACGAGCAGTACTTC. Translation gives CASSFSRTYEQYF. Combining the CDR3 with reference TRBV5-6 and TRBJ2-7 gives the whole variable domain DAGVTQSPTHLIKTRGQQVTLRCSPKSGHDTVSWYQQALGQGPQFIFQYYEEEERQRGNFPDRFSGHQFPNYSSELNVNALLLGDSALYLCASSFSRTYEQYFGPGTRLTVT.

This chain connects TRBV30 to TRBJ2-7; 7 bases fit TRBD1. Trimming removed 1 base from V and 1 base from J; junction bases left unmatched: 4. This CDR3 comprises 14 residues. Germline lookup yields CDR1 GTSNPN and CDR2 SVGIG (reference sequence). Here the CDR3 reads CAWSGQGLSYEQYF. CDR3 bases: TGTGCCTGGAGTGGACAGGGATTGTCCTACGAGCAGTACTTC.

V and J are TRBV7-9 and TRBJ2-3; possible D gene TRBD1, 5 bases. The CDR3 extends over 16 amino acids. Germline V gene sequence: CDR1 SEHNR, CDR2 FQNEAQ (reference sequence). The V and J ends lost 1 base and 2 bases respectively, with 13 bases between them. The CDR3 here is CASSLGRQFITDTQYF. DNA for the CDR3: TGTGCCAGCAGCTTAGGGCGACAGTTTATCACAGATACGCAGTATTTT. Based on the CDR3 plus reference TRBV7-9 and TRBJ2-3, the full variable domain is DTGVSQNPRHKITKRGQNVTFRCDPISEHNRLYWYRQTLGQGPEFLTYFQNEAQLEKSRLLSDRFSAERPKGSFSTLEIQRTEQGDSAMYLCASSLGRQFITDTQYFGPGTRLTVL.

J is TRBJ2-7 and V is TRBV28; D might be TRBD2 (6 bases). This CDR3 spans 18 amino acids. V was clipped by 4 bases and J by 4 bases, with 26 bases between them. Germline V gene lookup returns CDR1 MDHEN and CDR2 SYDVKM. The chain's CDR3 is CASSSGVLSWARIYEQYF. The CDR3 region has the DNA TGTGCCAGCAGTTCGGGGGTCCTCTCTTGGGCTCGAATATACGAGCAGTACTTC. Full variable domain (rest looked up from reference TRBV28 and TRBJ2-7): DVKVTQSSRYLVKRTGEKVFLECVQDMDHENMFWYRQDPGLGLRLIYFSYDVKMKEKGDIPEGYSVSREKKERFSLILESASTNQTSMYLCASSSGVLSWARIYEQYFGPGTRLTVT.

V gene TRBV27 combines with J gene TRBJ2-7, with TRBD2 matching over 12 bases. This CDR3 is 18 amino acids long. From germline, CDR1 is MNHEY and CDR2 SMNVEV (reference sequence). The V gene end was trimmed by 5 bases and the J gene end by 4 bases; junction bases not matched to a gene: 15. This CDR3 reads CASSRTPGTSGSSYEQYF. The CDR3 DNA reads as TGTGCCAGCAGTCGGACCCCCGGGACTAGCGGGTCCTCATACGAGCAGTACTTC.

The gene calls are TRBV7-6 and TRBJ2-1, with 8 bases fitting TRBD2. The germline gives CDR1 SGHVS, CDR2 FNYEAQ. The CDR3 is 16 residues long. Trimming removed 4 bases from V and 7 bases from J; junction bases left unmatched: 12. The CDR3 nucleotides read TGTGCCAGCAGCTCTGCCGGGACTAGTGGGTATAATGAGCAGTTCTTC. Amino acids: CASSSAGTSGYNEQFF.

The chain combines TRBV7-2 with TRBJ1-1; perhaps TRBD1 as D (6 bases). The CDR3 runs 14 residues. The germline CDR1 and CDR2 sequences are SGHTA and FQGNSA. V was trimmed by 2 bases and J by 4 bases, leaving 11 bases between them. CDR3 nucleotide sequence: TGTGCCAGCAGCTTATATATCAGGGGCACTGAAGCTTTCTTT. This sequence encodes CASSLYIRGTEAFF.

The chain combines TRBV4-2 with TRBJ2-3; TRBD2 aligns across 12 bases. The CDR3 contains 17 residues. The germline gives CDR1 LGHNA, CDR2 YNFKEQ. J was trimmed by 3 bases and V by 3 bases; bases with no gene match: 7. The CDR3 DNA reads TGTGCCAGCAGCCATTCTGCTAGCGGGAGGGCGACAGATACGCAGTATTTT. Protein: CASSHSASGRATDTQYF.